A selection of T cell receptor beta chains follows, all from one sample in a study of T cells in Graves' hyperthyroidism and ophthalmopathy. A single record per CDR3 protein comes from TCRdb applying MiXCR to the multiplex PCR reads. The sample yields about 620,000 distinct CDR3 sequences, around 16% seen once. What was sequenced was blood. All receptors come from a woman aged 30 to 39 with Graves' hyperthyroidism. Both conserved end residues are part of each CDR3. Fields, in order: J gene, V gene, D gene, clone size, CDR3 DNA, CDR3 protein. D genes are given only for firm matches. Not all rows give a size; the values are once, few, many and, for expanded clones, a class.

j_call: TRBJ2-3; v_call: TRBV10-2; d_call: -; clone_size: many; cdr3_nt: TGCGCCAGCAGTAGCAGTCCTAGCACAGATACGCAGTATTTT; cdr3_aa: CASSSSPSTDTQYF
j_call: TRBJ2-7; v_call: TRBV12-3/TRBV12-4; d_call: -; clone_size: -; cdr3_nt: TGTGCCAGCACCCCCCGGGGACTCACTTACGAGCAGTACTTC; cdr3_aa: CASTPRGLTYEQYF
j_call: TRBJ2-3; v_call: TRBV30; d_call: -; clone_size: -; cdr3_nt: TGTGCCTGGAGCGAACGAACTAGAAGCACAGATACGCAGTATTTT; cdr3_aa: CAWSERTRSTDTQYF
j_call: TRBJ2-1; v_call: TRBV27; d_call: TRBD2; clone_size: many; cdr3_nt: TGTGCCAGCAGTTGGACTAGCGGGAATAAGAATGAGCAGTTCTTC; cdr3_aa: CASSWTSGNKNEQFF
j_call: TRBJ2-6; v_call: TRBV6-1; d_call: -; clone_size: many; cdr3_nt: TGTGCCAGCAGGCTGATGGGGGCCCGCTCTGGGGCCAACGTCCTGACTTTC; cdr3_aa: CASRLMGARSGANVLTF
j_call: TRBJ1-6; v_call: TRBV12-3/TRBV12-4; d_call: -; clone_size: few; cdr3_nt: TGTGCCAGCAGTGTGGGCCTCGCCCTCCACTTT; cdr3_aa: CASSVGLALHF
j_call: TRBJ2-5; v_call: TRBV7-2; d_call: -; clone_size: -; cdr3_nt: TGTGCCAGCAGCAGACCCGCGGAGGGCCCGTACCAAGAGACCCAGTACTTC; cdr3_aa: CASSRPAEGPYQETQYF
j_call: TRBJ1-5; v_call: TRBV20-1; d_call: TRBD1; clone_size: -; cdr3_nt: TGCAGTGTCTCACCCGGGACAGGGGAAGATCAGCCCCAGCATTTT; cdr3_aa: CSVSPGTGEDQPQHF
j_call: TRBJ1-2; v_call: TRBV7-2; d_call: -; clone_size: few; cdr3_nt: TGTGCCAGCAGCAGGGACGTACGTCCTAACTATGGCTACACCTTC; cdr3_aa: CASSRDVRPNYGYTF
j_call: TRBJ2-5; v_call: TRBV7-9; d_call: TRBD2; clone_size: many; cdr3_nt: TGTGCCAGCTGCGGGAGGTACCAAGAGACCCAGTACTTC; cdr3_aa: CASCGRYQETQYF
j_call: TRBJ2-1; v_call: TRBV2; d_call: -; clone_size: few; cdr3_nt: TGTGCCGCCAAAACAGGGTCCTACAATGAGCAGTTCTTC; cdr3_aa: CAAKTGSYNEQFF
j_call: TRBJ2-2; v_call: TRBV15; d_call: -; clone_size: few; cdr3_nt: TGTGCCACCAGCGGCCTTCAGGGCACCGGGGAGCTGTTTTTT; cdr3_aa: CATSGLQGTGELFF
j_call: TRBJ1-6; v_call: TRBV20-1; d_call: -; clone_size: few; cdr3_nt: TGCAGTGCTACCGGGACGGAAGCTTATAATTCACCCCTCCACTTT; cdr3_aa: CSATGTEAYNSPLHF
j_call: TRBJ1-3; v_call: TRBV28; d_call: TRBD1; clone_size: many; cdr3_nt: TGTGCCAGCAGTTCGGGGACAGCGAGCTCTGGAAACACCATATATTTT; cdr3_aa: CASSSGTASSGNTIYF
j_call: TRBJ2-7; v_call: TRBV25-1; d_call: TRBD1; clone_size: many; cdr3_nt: TGTGCCAGCAGGGACAGGGCCGAGCAGTACTTC; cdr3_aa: CASRDRAEQYF
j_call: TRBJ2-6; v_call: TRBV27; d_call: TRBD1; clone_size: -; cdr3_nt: TGTGCCAGCAGCAGGACAGGGAGGAGCTCTGGGGCCAACGTCCTGACTTTC; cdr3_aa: CASSRTGRSSGANVLTF
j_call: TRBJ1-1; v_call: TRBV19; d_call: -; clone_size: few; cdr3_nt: TGTGCCAGTAGTCTTCAGAGTGCGAACACTGAAGCTTTCTTT; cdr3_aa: CASSLQSANTEAFF
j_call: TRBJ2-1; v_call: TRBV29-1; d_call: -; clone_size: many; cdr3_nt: TGCAGCGTCCCCGACCCATTTACCAATGAGCAGTTCTTC; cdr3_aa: CSVPDPFTNEQFF
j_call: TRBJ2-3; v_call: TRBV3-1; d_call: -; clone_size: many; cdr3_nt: TGTGCCAGCAGCCGCCGGGGGGCTAGCGGAGATGGAGATACGCAGTATTTT; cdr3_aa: CASSRRGASGDGDTQYF
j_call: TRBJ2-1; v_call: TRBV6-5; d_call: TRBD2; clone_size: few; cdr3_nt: TGTGCCAGCAGTTTGACTAGCCGTTCCTACAATGAGCAGTTCTTC; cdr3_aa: CASSLTSRSYNEQFF